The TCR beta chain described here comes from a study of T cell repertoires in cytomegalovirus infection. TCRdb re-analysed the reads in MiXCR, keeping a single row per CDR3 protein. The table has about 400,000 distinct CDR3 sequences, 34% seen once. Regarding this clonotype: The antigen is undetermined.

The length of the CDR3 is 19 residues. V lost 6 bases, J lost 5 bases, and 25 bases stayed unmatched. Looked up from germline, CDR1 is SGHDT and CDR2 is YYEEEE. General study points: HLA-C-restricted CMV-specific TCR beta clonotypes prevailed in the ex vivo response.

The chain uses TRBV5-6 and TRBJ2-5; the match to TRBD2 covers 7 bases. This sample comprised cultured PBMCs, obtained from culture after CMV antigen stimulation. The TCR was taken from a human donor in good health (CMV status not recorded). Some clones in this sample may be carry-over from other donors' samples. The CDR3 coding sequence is TGTGCCAGCAATCGACGGAAACGGCTAGCGGAATTCCCACGGGAGACCCAGTACTTC. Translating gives CASNRRKRLAEFPRETQYF.